One TCR beta chain is described in this entry. The CDR3 spans 13 residues. V gave up 9 bases and J gave up 6 bases; unmatched junction bases: 1. The V gene's germline CDR1 is SNHLY and CDR2 FYNNEI. While infection was still active, Seattle patients were enrolled and then followed longitudinally. The data were taken from a study of blood T cell repertoires in COVID-19. Turning to the study itself: Samples taken during acute and convalescent COVID-19 were collected in the United States, Italy and Spain.

Clones were sequenced by immunoSEQ multiplex PCR, and TCRdb holds only the in-frame ones, with some missing. Of over 150,000 clones listed, roughly 86% are singletons. This clonotype originated in a woman at least 80 years old with COVID-19, enrolled during active disease. The chain uses TRBV2 and TRBJ2-1; 14 bases map to TRBD2. Material for sequencing was peripheral blood. CDR3 sequence: CASGTSGSNEQFF. The DNA of the CDR3 is TGTGCCAGTGGGACTAGCGGGAGCAATGAGCAGTTCTTC.